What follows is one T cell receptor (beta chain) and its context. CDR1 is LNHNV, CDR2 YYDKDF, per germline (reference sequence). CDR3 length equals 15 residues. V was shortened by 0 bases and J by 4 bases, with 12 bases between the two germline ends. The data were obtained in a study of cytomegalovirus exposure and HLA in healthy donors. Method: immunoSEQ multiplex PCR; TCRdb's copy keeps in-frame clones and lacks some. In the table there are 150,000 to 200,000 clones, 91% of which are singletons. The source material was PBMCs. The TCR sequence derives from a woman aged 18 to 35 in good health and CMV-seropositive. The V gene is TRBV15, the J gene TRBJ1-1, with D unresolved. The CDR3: CATSRDRTAGTEAFF. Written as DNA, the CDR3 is TGTGCCACCAGCAGAGATCGGACGGCGGGCACTGAAGCTTTCTTT.